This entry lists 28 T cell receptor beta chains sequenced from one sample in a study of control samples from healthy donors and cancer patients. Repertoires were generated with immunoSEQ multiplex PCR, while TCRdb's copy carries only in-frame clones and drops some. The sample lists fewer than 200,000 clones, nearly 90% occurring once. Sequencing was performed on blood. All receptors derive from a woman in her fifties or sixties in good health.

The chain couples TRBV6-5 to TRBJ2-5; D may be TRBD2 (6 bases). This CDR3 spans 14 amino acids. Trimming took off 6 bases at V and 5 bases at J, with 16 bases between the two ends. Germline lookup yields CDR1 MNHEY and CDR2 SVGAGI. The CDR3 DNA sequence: TGTGCCAGCAGGGACTATCGGGCCCGGGAGACCCAGTACTTC. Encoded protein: CASRDYRARETQYF.

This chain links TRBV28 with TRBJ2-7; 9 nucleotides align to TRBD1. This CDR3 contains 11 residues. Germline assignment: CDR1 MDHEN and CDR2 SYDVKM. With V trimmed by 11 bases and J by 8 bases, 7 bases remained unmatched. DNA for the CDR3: TGTGCCGGGACAGGGCTGAAGAAGCAGTACTTC. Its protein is CAGTGLKKQYF.

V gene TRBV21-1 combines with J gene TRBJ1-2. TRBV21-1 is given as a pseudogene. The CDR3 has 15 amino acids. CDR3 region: CASSNGRLSNYGYTF. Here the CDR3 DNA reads TGTGCCAGCAGCAACGGACGGCTCTCTAACTATGGCTACACCTTC.

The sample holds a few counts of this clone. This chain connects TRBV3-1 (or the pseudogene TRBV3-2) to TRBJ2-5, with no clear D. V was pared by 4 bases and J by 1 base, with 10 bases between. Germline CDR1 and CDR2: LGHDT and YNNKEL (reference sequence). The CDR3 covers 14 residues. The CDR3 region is CASSLAPFQETQYF. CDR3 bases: TGTGCCAGCAGCCTTGCCCCCTTCCAAGAGACCCAGTACTTC.

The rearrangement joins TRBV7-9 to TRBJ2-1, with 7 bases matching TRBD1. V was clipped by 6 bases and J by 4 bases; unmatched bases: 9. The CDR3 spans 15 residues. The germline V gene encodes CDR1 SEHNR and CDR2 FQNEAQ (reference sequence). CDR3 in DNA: TGTGCCAGCAGGCTAGAGGGGGCCCAATACAATGAGCAGTTCTTC. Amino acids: CASRLEGAQYNEQFF.

DNA of the CDR3: TGTGCCAGCGGCTCTAGCGGGGGGGCAGATACGCAGTATTTT. Translation: CASGSSGGADTQYF. V is TRBV7-2 and J is TRBJ2-3; 12 nucleotides line up with TRBD2. V lost 8 bases and J lost 4; bases outside the gene matches: 4. From germline, CDR1 is SGHTA and CDR2 FQGNSA. The CDR3 totals 14 residues.

CDR3 region: CATSREPREGAFF. CDR3 bases: TGTGCCACCAGCAGAGAACCAAGGGAGGGAGCTTTCTTT. The rearrangement links TRBV15 to TRBJ1-1; D not certain. V was cut by 0 bases and J by 10 bases, with 12 bases left in between. The CDR3 contains 13 residues. Germline CDR1 and CDR2: LNHNV and YYDKDF (reference sequence).

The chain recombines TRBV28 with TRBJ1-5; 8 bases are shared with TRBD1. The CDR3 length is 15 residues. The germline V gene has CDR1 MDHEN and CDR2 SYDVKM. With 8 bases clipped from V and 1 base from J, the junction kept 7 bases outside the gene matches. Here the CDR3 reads CASAPQGASNQPQHF. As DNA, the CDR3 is TGTGCCAGCGCACCCCAGGGGGCAAGCAATCAGCCCCAGCATTTT.

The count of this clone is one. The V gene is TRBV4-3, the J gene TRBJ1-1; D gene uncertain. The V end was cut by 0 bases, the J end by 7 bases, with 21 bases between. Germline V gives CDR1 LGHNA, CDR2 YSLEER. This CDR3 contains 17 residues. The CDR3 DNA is TGCGCCAGCAGCCAAGATGTCGGGAACCCGGTGACGGGTGAAGCTTTCTTT. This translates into CASSQDVGNPVTGEAFF.

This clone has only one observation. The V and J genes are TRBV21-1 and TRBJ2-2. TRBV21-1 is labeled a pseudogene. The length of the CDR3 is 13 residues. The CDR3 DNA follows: TGTGCCAGCACCCTAAGGGCTCCCGGGGAGCTGTTTTTT. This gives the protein CASTLRAPGELFF.

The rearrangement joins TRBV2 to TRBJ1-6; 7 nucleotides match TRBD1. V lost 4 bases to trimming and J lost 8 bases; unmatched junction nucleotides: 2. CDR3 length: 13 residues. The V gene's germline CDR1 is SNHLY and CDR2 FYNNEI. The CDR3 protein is CASSVDRDSPLHF. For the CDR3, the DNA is TGTGCCAGCAGTGTAGACAGGGATTCACCCCTCCACTTT.

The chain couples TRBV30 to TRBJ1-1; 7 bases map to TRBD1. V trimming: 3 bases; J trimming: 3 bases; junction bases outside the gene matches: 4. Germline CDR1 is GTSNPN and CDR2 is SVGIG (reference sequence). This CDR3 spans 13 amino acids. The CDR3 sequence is CAWRETGDTEAFF. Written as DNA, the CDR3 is TGTGCCTGGAGGGAAACAGGGGACACTGAAGCTTTCTTT.

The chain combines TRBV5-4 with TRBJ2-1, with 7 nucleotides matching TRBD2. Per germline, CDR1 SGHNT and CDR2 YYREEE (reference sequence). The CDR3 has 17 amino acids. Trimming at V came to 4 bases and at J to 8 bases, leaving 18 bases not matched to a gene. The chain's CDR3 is CASSPPRAGEVLDEQFF. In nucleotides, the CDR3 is TGTGCCAGCAGCCCCCCAAGGGCGGGAGAAGTTTTAGATGAGCAGTTCTTC.

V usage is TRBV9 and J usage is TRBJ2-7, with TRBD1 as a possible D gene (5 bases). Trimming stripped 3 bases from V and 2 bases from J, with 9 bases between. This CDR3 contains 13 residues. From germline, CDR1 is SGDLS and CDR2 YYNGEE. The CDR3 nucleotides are TGTGCCAGCAGCGGAGCAGGGCCCTACGAGCAGTACTTC. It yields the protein CASSGAGPYEQYF.

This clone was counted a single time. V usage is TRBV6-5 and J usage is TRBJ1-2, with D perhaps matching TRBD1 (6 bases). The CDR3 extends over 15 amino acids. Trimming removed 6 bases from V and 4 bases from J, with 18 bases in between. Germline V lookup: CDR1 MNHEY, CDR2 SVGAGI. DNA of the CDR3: TGTGCCAGCAGCACCCGGGGGGGGCTAGGCTATGGCTACACCTTC. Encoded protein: CASSTRGGLGYGYTF.

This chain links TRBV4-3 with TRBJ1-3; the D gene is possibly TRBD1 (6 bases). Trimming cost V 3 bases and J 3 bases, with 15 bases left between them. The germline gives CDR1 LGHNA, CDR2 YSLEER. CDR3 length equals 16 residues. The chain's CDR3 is CASSQEIGGGGNTIYF. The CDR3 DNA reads TGCGCCAGCAGCCAGGAGATAGGAGGGGGTGGAAACACCATATATTTT.

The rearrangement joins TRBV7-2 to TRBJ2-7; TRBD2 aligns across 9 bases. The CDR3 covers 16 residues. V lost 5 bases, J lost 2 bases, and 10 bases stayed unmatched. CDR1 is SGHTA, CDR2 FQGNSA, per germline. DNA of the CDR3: TGTGCCAGCAGCGAACAAGGGGGCGGGGGGGCCTACGAGCAGTACTTC. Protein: CASSEQGGGGAYEQYF. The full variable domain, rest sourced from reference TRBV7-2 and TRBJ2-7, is GAGVSQSPSNKVTEKGKDVELRCDPISGHTALYWYRQSLGQGLEFLIYFQGNSAPDKSGLPSDRFSAERTGGSVSTLTIQRTQQEDSAVYLCASSEQGGGGAYEQYFGPGTRLTVT.

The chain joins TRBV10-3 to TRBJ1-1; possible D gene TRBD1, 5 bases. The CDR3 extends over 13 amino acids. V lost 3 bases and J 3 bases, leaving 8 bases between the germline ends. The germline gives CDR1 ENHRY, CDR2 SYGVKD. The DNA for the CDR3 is TGTGCCATCAGTGAAGGGACCTACACTGAAGCTTTCTTT. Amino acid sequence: CAISEGTYTEAFF.

Here the CDR3 reads CASSLEAGVGYTF. CDR3 DNA sequence: TGTGCCAGCAGCTTAGAGGCAGGGGTAGGCTACACCTTC. The chain has TRBV7-9 and TRBJ1-2, with TRBD1 as a possible D gene (6 bases). The CDR3 is 13 residues long. Germline loops: CDR1 SEHNR, CDR2 FQNEAQ (reference sequence). Deletions cut 1 base from V and 8 bases from J, with 11 bases between.

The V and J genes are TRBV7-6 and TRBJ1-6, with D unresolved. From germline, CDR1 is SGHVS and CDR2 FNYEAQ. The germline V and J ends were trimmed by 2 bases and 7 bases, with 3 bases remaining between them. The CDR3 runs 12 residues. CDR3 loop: CASSLPNSPLHF. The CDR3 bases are TGTGCCAGCAGCTTACCCAATTCACCCCTCCACTTT.

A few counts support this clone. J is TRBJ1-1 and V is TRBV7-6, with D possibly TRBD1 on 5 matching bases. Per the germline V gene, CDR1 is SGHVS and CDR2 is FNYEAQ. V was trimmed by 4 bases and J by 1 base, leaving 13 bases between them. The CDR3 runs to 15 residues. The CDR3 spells CASSSAGVPNTEAFF. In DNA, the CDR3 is TGTGCCAGCAGCTCAGCGGGGGTACCGAACACTGAAGCTTTCTTT.

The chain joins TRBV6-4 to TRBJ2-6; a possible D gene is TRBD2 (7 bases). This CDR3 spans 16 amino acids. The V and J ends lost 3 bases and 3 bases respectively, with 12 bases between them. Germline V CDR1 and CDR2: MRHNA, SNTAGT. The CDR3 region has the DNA TGTGCCAGCAGTGAGGGGGGGCCCGGTGGGGCCAACGTCCTGACTTTC. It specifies CASSEGGPGGANVLTF.

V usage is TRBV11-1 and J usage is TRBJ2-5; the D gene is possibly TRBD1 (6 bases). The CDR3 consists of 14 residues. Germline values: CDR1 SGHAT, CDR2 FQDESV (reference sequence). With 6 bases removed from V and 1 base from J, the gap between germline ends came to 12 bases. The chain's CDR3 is CASSLPGAQETQYF. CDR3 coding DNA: TGTGCCAGCAGTTTACCAGGGGCCCAAGAGACCCAGTACTTC.

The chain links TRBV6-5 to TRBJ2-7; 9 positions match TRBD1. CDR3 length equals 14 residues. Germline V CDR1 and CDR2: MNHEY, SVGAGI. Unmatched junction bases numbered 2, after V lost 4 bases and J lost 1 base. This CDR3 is CASSSGTGSYEQYF. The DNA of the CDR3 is TGTGCCAGCAGTTCCGGGACAGGGTCCTACGAGCAGTACTTC.

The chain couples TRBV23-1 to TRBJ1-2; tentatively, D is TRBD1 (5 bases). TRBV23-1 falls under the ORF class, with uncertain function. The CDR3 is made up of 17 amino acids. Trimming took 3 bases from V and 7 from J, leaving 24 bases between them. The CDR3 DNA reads TGCGCCAGCAGTCACCTACCCCTTCTGGATAGGGGCCCTGGCTACACCTTC. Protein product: CASSHLPLLDRGPGYTF.

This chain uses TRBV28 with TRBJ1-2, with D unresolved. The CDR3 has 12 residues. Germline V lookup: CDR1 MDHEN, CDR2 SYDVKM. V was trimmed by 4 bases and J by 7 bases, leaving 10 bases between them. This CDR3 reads CASSYPWAGYTF. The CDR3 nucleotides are TGTGCCAGCAGTTACCCATGGGCTGGCTACACCTTC.

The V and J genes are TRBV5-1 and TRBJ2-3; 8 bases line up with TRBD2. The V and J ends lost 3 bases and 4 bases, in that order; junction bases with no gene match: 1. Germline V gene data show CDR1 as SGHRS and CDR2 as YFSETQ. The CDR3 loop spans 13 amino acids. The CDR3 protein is CASSWTSSDTQYF. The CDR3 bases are TGCGCCAGCAGCTGGACTAGCTCAGATACGCAGTATTTT. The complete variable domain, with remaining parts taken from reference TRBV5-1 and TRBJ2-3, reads KAGVTQTPRYLIKTRGQQVTLSCSPISGHRSVSWYQQTPGQGLQFLFEYFSETQRNKGNFPGRFSGRQFSNSRSEMNVSTLELGDSALYLCASSWTSSDTQYFGPGTRLTVL.

CDR3 loop: CASSFAEPNYGYTF. The CDR3 DNA follows: TGTGCCAGCAGTTTCGCGGAACCCAACTATGGCTACACCTTC. This chain uses TRBV25-1 with TRBJ1-2, with D unclear. Deletions cut 5 bases from V and 2 bases from J, with 12 bases between. Germline-derived CDR1 and CDR2 are MGHDK and SYGVNS. CDR3 size: 14 residues.